A single sample gave rise to the 19 T cell receptor beta chains below, sequenced in a study of CD8 T cells in ankylosing spondylitis. TCRdb re-analysed the 5' RACE reads in MiXCR, keeping a single row per CDR3 protein. Altogether 500,000 to 650,000 distinct CDR3 sequences are present, over 4% being singletons, with the ten largest covering 3% to 4%. Their specific antigens are unknown. General study results and limits: The study identified a TCR beta motif of under ten highly homologous variants that appeared characteristic of ankylosing spondylitis blood.

Sequences were obtained from blood, either unsorted or a sorted T cell fraction (not recorded which). The source of these receptors is a male donor with ankylosing spondylitis.

This clonotype came up many times. The rearrangement links TRBV6-1 to TRBJ1-2; no definite D call. This CDR3 contains 13 residues. Germline V CDR1 and CDR2: MNHNS, SASEGT. V was shortened by 7 bases and J by 7 bases, with 16 bases between the two germline ends. This CDR3 is CASIGWAPPGYTF. DNA for the CDR3: TGTGCCAGCATCGGGTGGGCGCCTCCTGGCTACACCTTC.

This clonotype was recorded many times. The CDR3 reads CASSPAGGDNEQFF. CDR3 sequence (DNA): TGTGCCAGCAGCCCGGCTGGGGGGGACAATGAGCAGTTCTTC. The chain has TRBV7-9 and TRBJ2-1, with 7 positions matching TRBD2. The CDR3 is 14 residues long. Germline lookup yields CDR1 SEHNR and CDR2 FQNEAQ (reference sequence). V lost 5 bases, J lost 5 bases, and 6 bases stayed unmatched. The entire variable domain, with the rest obtained from reference TRBV7-9 and TRBJ2-1, is as follows: DTGVSQNPRHKITKRGQNVTFRCDPISEHNRLYWYRQTLGQGPEFLTYFQNEAQLEKSRLLSDRFSAERPKGSFSTLEIQRTEQGDSAMYLCASSPAGGDNEQFFGPGTRLTVL.

This clonotype has ten or more counts. The J gene is TRBJ2-7, the V gene TRBV5-6; 9 positions match TRBD2. This CDR3 spans 15 amino acids. J lost 0 bases, V lost 3 bases, and 4 bases had no gene match. Germline CDR1 reads SGHDT; CDR2 reads YYEEEE. The CDR3 coding sequence is TGTGCCAGCAGCTACCTAGCGGGGACCTCCTACGAGCAGTACTTC. Amino acids: CASSYLAGTSYEQYF.

In this sample, this clonotype turned up many times. The J gene is TRBJ1-2, the V gene TRBV6-2 or TRBV6-3, with 8 bases lining up with TRBD1. The CDR3 contains 15 residues. Germline V gene sequence: CDR1 MNHEY, CDR2 SVGEGT. V shed 2 bases, J shed 5 bases, and the junction held 7 bases outside the gene matches. This chain's CDR3 is CASSYPAGGKYGYTF. The CDR3, as DNA: TGTGCCAGCAGTTACCCGGCAGGGGGCAAGTATGGCTACACCTTC.

The chain carries TRBV21-1 and TRBJ2-7; the D segment call TRBD1 is taken from the table without a DNA check. TRBV21-1 is flagged as a pseudogene. The CDR3 consists of 15 residues. This chain's CDR3 is CASSTRDRSSYEQYF. The CDR3 DNA reads TGTGCCAGCAGCACCCGGGACCGGAGCTCCTACGAGCAGTACTTC.

This clonotype came up many times. The rearrangement uses TRBV4-3 and TRBJ1-1; D is uncertain. V lost 4 bases, J lost 0 bases, and 12 bases lay in between. Germline V gives CDR1 LGHNA, CDR2 YSLEER. This CDR3 is built from 15 residues. In nucleotides, the CDR3 is TGCGCCAGCAGCCTTACCAGTTCGATGAACACTGAAGCTTTCTTT. Residues: CASSLTSSMNTEAFF.

There are many counts of this clonotype. The gene calls are TRBV29-1 and TRBJ1-1, with D unclear. The CDR3 covers 13 residues. Germline V CDR1 and CDR2: SQVTM, ANQGSEA. Between the trimmed V and J ends, which lost 4 bases and 0 bases, there was a span of 9 bases. Written as DNA, the CDR3 is TGCAGCGTTGTTAACCAGATGAACACTGAAGCTTTCTTT. Translation: CSVVNQMNTEAFF.

The sample holds many counts of this clonotype. V and J are TRBV20-1 and TRBJ2-1; D possibly corresponds to TRBD2 (5 bases). The CDR3 totals 15 residues. Trimming took off 7 bases at V and 5 bases at J, with 21 bases between the two ends. CDR1 is DFQATT and CDR2 is SNEGSKA in the germline V gene (reference sequence). In DNA form, the CDR3 reads TGCAGTGTCGTAGAGAATGGCGGGTGGGACAATGAGCAGTTCTTC. Translated, it gives CSVVENGGWDNEQFF.

This chain connects TRBV3-1 to TRBJ1-5, with D possibly being TRBD1 (5 bases). V shed 1 base and J shed 3 bases, with 7 bases lying between them. CDR1 is LGHDT and CDR2 is YNNKEL in the germline V gene (reference sequence). The CDR3 spans 14 residues. The CDR3 reads CASSQGGINQPQHF. The CDR3 DNA is TGTGCCAGCAGCCAAGGGGGCATCAATCAGCCCCAGCATTTT.

This clonotype was observed many times. The chain carries TRBV28 and TRBJ2-7; tentatively, D is TRBD2 (6 bases). The ends were cut back, 3 bases at V and 2 bases at J, with 11 bases in the middle. Per the germline V gene, CDR1 is MDHEN and CDR2 is SYDVKM. This CDR3 has 14 amino acids. The DNA for the CDR3 is TGTGCCAGCAGTTTTGGAGGGATCCCCTACGAGCAGTACTTC. It yields the protein CASSFGGIPYEQYF.

Ten or more counts support this clonotype. The CDR3 nucleotides are TGTGCCAGCAGCGCGGGACACCTCTACGAGCAGTACTTC. Protein sequence: CASSAGHLYEQYF. The chain couples TRBV28 to TRBJ2-7, with D perhaps being TRBD1 or TRBD2 (6 bases each). The CDR3 is 13 residues long. CDR1 and CDR2 from the germline V gene are MDHEN and SYDVKM. The V end lost 6 bases, the J end lost 3 bases, and 12 bases lay between the germline ends.

This clonotype was counted many times. The chain couples TRBV6-2 or TRBV6-3 to TRBJ1-5; the D gene is possibly TRBD1 (5 bases). Germline V gives CDR1 MNHEY, CDR2 SVGEGT. The ends were cut back, 2 bases at V and 7 bases at J, with 21 bases in the middle. The CDR3 loop spans 17 amino acids. This chain's CDR3 is CASSYGWRDSPKQPQHF. CDR3 coding DNA: TGTGCCAGCAGTTACGGGTGGAGGGACTCCCCCAAACAGCCCCAGCATTTT.

The CDR3 DNA follows: TGTGCCAGTAGTCCAGGACAGGGCATCGAGCAGTACTTC. The encoded protein is CASSPGQGIEQYF. The chain links TRBV19 to TRBJ2-7; 8 nucleotides agree with TRBD1. Trimming took 5 bases from V and 6 from J; bases not matched to a gene: 6. The CDR3 runs 13 residues. Germline V gene lookup returns CDR1 LNHDA and CDR2 SQIVND (reference sequence).

This clonotype was seen repeatedly, ten times or more. The rearrangement joins TRBV6-2 or TRBV6-3 to TRBJ1-1, with 7 bases identical to TRBD1. Germline CDR1 MNHEY, CDR2 SVGEGT. The J segment lost 1 base and the V segment lost 6 bases, leaving 8 bases of the junction unmatched. The CDR3 loop spans 15 amino acids. This CDR3 is CASSLQGTANTEAFF. For the CDR3, the DNA is TGTGCCAGCAGCCTACAGGGGACGGCGAACACTGAAGCTTTCTTT.

This clonotype was recorded at least ten times. This rearrangement joins TRBV29-1 to TRBJ1-1; TRBD1 is a possible D gene (6 bases). With 6 bases removed from V and 3 bases from J, the gap between germline ends came to 14 bases. This CDR3 region has 13 residues. The germline gives CDR1 SQVTM, CDR2 ANQGSEA. The CDR3 sequence is CSVGSSGDTEAFF. The CDR3 DNA is TGCAGCGTCGGGAGTTCAGGGGACACTGAAGCTTTCTTT. The variable domain in full, with the rest retrieved from reference TRBV29-1 and TRBJ1-1, is SAVISQKPSRDICQRGTSLTIQCQVDSQVTMMFWYRQQPGQSLTLIATANQGSEATYESGFVIDKFPISRPNLTFSTLTVSNMSPEDSSIYLCSVGSSGDTEAFFGQGTRLTVV.

This clonotype was found many times. The CDR3 DNA is TGTGCCAGCAGTGCCCCCCCCGCTGTAGGGGTCAACGAGCAGTACTTC. Amino acid sequence: CASSAPPAVGVNEQYF. The chain is built from TRBV28 and TRBJ2-7; D may be TRBD1 (5 bases). Germline values: CDR1 MDHEN, CDR2 SYDVKM. Between the trimmed V and J ends, which lost 5 bases and 5 bases, there was a span of 22 bases. CDR3 length: 16 residues.

In its sample, this clonotype was seen many times. The gene calls are TRBV12-3 or TRBV12-4 and TRBJ2-4, with D possibly TRBD2 on 6 matching bases. With 3 bases removed from V and 2 bases from J, the gap between germline ends came to 17 bases. The CDR3 covers 17 residues. CDR3 coding DNA: TGTGCCAGCAGTTTTCTCCGGGACTTATATTCCAAAAACATTCAGTACTTC. The encoded protein is CASSFLRDLYSKNIQYF.

In this sample, this clonotype turned up many times. The CDR3 DNA reads TGCAGTGCTAGAGATCGATACACAGATACGCAGTATTTT. Translating it yields CSARDRYTDTQYF. The chain couples TRBV20-1 to TRBJ2-3; D gene uncertain. CDR1 is DFQATT and CDR2 is SNEGSKA in the germline V gene (reference sequence). V was trimmed by 0 bases and J by 2 bases, leaving 6 bases between them. This CDR3 contains 13 residues.

This clonotype was detected many times. The V gene is TRBV7-8, the J gene TRBJ1-1; no reliable D call. This CDR3 contains 13 residues. CDR1 and CDR2 (germline): SGHVS, FQNEAQ. V was clipped by 4 bases and J by 4 bases, with 10 bases between them. The CDR3 nucleotides are TGTGCCAGCAGCTACGCCTTCGGCACTGAAGCTTTCTTT. It specifies CASSYAFGTEAFF.